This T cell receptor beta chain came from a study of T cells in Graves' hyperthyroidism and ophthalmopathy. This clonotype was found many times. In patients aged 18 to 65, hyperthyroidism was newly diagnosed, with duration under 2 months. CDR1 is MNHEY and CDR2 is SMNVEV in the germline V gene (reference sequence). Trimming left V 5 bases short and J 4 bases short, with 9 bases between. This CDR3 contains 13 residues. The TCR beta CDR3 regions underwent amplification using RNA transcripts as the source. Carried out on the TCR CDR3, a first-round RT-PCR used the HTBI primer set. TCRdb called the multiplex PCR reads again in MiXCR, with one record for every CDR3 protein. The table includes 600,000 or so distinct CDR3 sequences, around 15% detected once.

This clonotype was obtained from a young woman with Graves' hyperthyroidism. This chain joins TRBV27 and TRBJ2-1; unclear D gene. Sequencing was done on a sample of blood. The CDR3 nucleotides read TGTGCCAGCAGTGGCTTATCTTACAATGAGCAGTTCTTC. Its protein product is CASSGLSYNEQFF.